This T cell receptor (beta chain) was captured by sequencing in a study of a mutant IDH1 vaccine in newly diagnosed glioma. The method was immunoSEQ multiplex PCR; TCRdb's version includes in-frame clones alone and lacks a portion of them. The sample has about 25,000 clones, 65% to 85% seen once; the top ten hold roughly 10%. The CDR3 has 13 residues. Germline V lookup: CDR1 KGHSH, CDR2 LQKENI. Trimming at V came to 4 bases and at J to 6 bases, leaving 2 bases not matched to a gene. Comments on this clone: The antigen is undetermined.

Time point meaning: week 5, during vaccination. In every dose of vaccine, 300 ug of mutant IDH1 20-mer peptide was given alongside topical imiquimod. The TCR was taken from a middle-aged man with glioma. Material: PBMCs, obtained from a glioma patient whose treatment included an IDH1 peptide vaccine. The chain is built from TRBV18 and TRBJ2-7, with 11 bases aligning to TRBD1. CDR3 residues: CASSQGTGGEQYF. As DNA, the CDR3 is TGTGCCAGCTCACAGGGGACAGGGGGCGAGCAGTACTTC.